This paragraph reports one T cell receptor beta chain. The antigen it recognizes is unknown. Base-call qualities are not available, and no considerably larger clone is one nucleotide away. CDR3 length: 15 amino acids, cysteine to phenylalanine. Just CDR3 DNA is preserved here, 45 bases in frame from base 1. CDR1 and CDR2 (SGHRS, YFSETQ) derive from the germline V gene. V was cut back by 3 bases and J by 4 bases, leaving a gap of 13 bases between them. Whole blood was collected in K2EDTA tubes by collaborating institutions according to the institutions' own protocols. Collaborator samples were shipped for TCRbeta analysis as frozen whole blood, isolated PBMCs, or DNA extracted from either sample type. TCRbeta CDR3 regions were amplified from genomic DNA using the immunoSEQ Assay, a bias-controlled multiplex PCR. The source study handled its data this way. The number of nucleated cells in each sample was estimated from the amplification of reference gene primers within the assay. To quantify the absolute abundance of each unique TCRbeta CDR3 rearrangement, sequence reads were collapsed and filtered. For each sample, productive Simpson clonality was calculated by taking the square root of Simpson's diversity index across productive rearrangements. TCRdb obtained this table from immuneACCESS and retained in-frame rearrangements with V and J assigned. These tables miss some clones; where compared with another copy, unresolved V genes account for less than half of the shortfall, and the remainder is unexplained. The V and J calls and the clone size are those of that table, but D and trimming were determined from the DNA. The sample table holds approximately 85,000 clones, of which roughly nine tenths were seen once. The ten largest clones capture about 2.3% of the sample.

These data come from a study of blood T cell repertoires in COVID-19 (dated by TCRdb to about 2020). Regarding the research as a whole: Collaborator samples came from the United States, Italy and Spain and covered acute and convalescent phases of COVID-19. Sample metadata almost always included a de-identified subject ID, COVID-19 status, age in years and sex. The samples were drawn from two sources: the first 160 participants of the ongoing ImmuneRACE study, and 1,000 to 1,500 subjects contributed by 6 global collaborators. The material from the prospective study consisted of cDNA or gDNA derived from T cells, B-cell-depleted T cells, or PBMCs. The dataset comprised deeply sampled blood TCRbeta repertoires from subjects exposed to, actively infected with, or recovered from COVID-19. HLA class I and class II types, where available, came from metadata supplied by the sample provider rather than from assay-based typing. The repertoires were released in a freely available public database meant as a resource for research on the immune response to SARS-CoV-2. General conclusions and limits of the study: Clinical and demographic metadata were provided uncurated, with the amount varying by source and participant.

The sequence was collected from a man aged 45-65 years with acute or convalescent COVID-19. The source material was peripheral blood. Recombination joined TRBV5-1 with TRBJ2-2; tentative D gene TRBD2, with 6 bases matching. The CDR3 is CASSWGLTGTGELFF. The sequence in DNA is TGCGCCAGCAGCTGGGGACTTACCGGCACCGGGGAGCTGTTTTTT.